These T cell receptor beta chains were read from a single sample in a study of blood T cell repertoires in COVID-19. The assay was immunoSEQ multiplex PCR, and TCRdb's table has in-frame clones only and misses some. Among 150,000 to 200,000 clones listed, 80% to 90% were seen once. Sequencing was carried out using peripheral blood. The receptors originated from a woman aged 70-85 years with COVID-19, enrolled during active disease. Both conserved end residues are part of each CDR3. D genes are given only for firm matches. Part of the rows lack a size; the others show once, few, many or a class for expanded clones.

cdr3_nt cdr3_aa j_call clone_size v_call d_call
TGTGCCAGCAGTTTTGTAGGTGAGGCGAGTGAGCAGTTCTTC CASSFVGEASEQFF TRBJ2-1 once TRBV27 NA
TGTGCCAGCACCTCAGGGTTTTCGGAGGAGACCCAGTACTTC CASTSGFSEETQYF TRBJ2-5 few TRBV5-6 NA
TGTGCCAGCAGCAAAGCGCCCGCTAAGTACGAGCAGTACTTC CASSKAPAKYEQYF TRBJ2-7 NA TRBV21-1 NA
TGCGCCAGCAGCTTGTTTCTAGCGGAGAACACCGGGGAGCTGTTTTTT CASSLFLAENTGELFF TRBJ2-2 few TRBV5-1 TRBD2
TGTGCCATCAGTGAGAGAGGCGGGAGGGAGACCCAGTACTTC CAISERGGRETQYF TRBJ2-5 once TRBV10-3 TRBD2
TGTGCCAGCAGTCCCCTCGGGTATGAACAGCCCCAGCATTTT CASSPLGYEQPQHF TRBJ1-5 NA TRBV25-1 NA
TGTGCCAGCAGCCAAGATGCAGGCAGGCATCAGCCCCAGCATTTT CASSQDAGRHQPQHF TRBJ1-5 once TRBV3-1/TRBV3-2 NA
TGTGCCAGCAGTCGTAATAGCGGGAGGCCAGAGACCCAGTACTTC CASSRNSGRPETQYF TRBJ2-5 NA TRBV6-5 TRBD2
TGTGCCAGCAGCCACCCCGTGAGGTCGTCTGAGAGCGGGACACCCCTCCACTTT CASSHPVRSSESGTPLHF TRBJ1-6 NA TRBV9 NA
TGTGCCAGCAGTCTCTACTCGGACAGGGTAGGATCACCCCTCCACTTT CASSLYSDRVGSPLHF TRBJ1-6 NA TRBV27 TRBD1
TGTGCCAGCAGCTTAGTGGGACAGGGGACACCCCTCCACTTT CASSLVGQGTPLHF TRBJ1-6 NA TRBV7-2 TRBD1
TGTGCCAGCAGCTTCTACAGCTCTGGAAACACCATATATTTT CASSFYSSGNTIYF TRBJ1-3 NA TRBV5-4 NA
TGTGCCAGCAGCTTGGGCCCGCCGCGAAATTCACCCCTCCACTTT CASSLGPPRNSPLHF TRBJ1-6 NA TRBV11-3 NA
TGTGCCAGCAGCCGTGGGACTGCCTCCTACGAGCAGTACTTC CASSRGTASYEQYF TRBJ2-7 NA TRBV3-1/TRBV3-2 NA
TGTGCCAGCAGTGCACAGGGTATTTACGAGCAGTACTTC CASSAQGIYEQYF TRBJ2-7 few TRBV2 NA
TGTGCCAGCAGCCAAGAGGGTGGGCGTGGCTACACCTTC CASSQEGGRGYTF TRBJ1-2 NA TRBV3-1/TRBV3-2 NA
TGCAGCGGCGGACAGGGGGCCTTTGAGACCCAGTACTTC CSGGQGAFETQYF TRBJ2-5 NA TRBV29-1 TRBD1
TGTGCCAGCAGCTTGGATAGGGGTAATTCACCCCTCCACTTT CASSLDRGNSPLHF TRBJ1-6 NA TRBV5-4 NA
TGTGCCAGCCGCACCACTAGCGTAGGGGGGACCTATGGCTACACCTTC CASRTTSVGGTYGYTF TRBJ1-2 NA TRBV7-2 NA
TGTGCCAGCAGTGAAGCGCTAGCGGGAGTGGGGGAGACCCAGTACTTC CASSEALAGVGETQYF TRBJ2-5 NA TRBV2 TRBD2
TGTGCCAGCAGCCGAGGAAGGTATGAAAAACTGTTTTTT CASSRGRYEKLFF TRBJ1-4 NA TRBV16 NA
TGCGCCAGCAGCCAAGCCGGTCTTGAAAAACTGTTTTTT CASSQAGLEKLFF TRBJ1-4 NA TRBV4-3 NA
TGTGCCAGCAGTGATTTGAGTGGAACAGCCTACAATGAGCAGTTCTTC CASSDLSGTAYNEQFF TRBJ2-1 NA TRBV6-1 NA
TGTGCCAGCAGCCAAGGAGCTTCGGGGTCCTACGAGCAGTACTTC CASSQGASGSYEQYF TRBJ2-7 NA TRBV4-2 NA
TGTGCCAGCAGCCAAGTTTGGGGAGGGCAGCCCCAGCATTTT CASSQVWGGQPQHF TRBJ1-5 NA TRBV3-1/TRBV3-2 NA
TGTGCCAGCAGCTCGCGGACTAGCGGGCCAGAGCAGTTCTTC CASSSRTSGPEQFF TRBJ2-1 NA TRBV7-3 TRBD2
TGTGCCAGCAGCAGGACAGGGGATGGCTACACCTTC CASSRTGDGYTF TRBJ1-2 NA TRBV7-9 TRBD1
TGTGCCAGCAGCTCTCGACTAGCGGGGCCCAGCACAGATACGCAGTATTTT CASSSRLAGPSTDTQYF TRBJ2-3 NA TRBV11-3 TRBD2
TGTGCCATCAGTGAAGACAGGGGTATTACAGATACGCAGTATTTT CAISEDRGITDTQYF TRBJ2-3 NA TRBV10-3 TRBD1
TGTGCCAGTAAGGGGGTCGGGGTGAACACTGAAGCTTTCTTT CASKGVGVNTEAFF TRBJ1-1 NA TRBV19 NA
TGTGCCAGCAGCTCGACTGGTGCGCAGTTCTTC CASSSTGAQFF TRBJ2-1 NA TRBV11-3 NA
TGTGCCAGCAGCAAAAACACAGGGACAGCAGAGTCACCCCTCCACTTT CASSKNTGTAESPLHF TRBJ1-6 NA TRBV9 TRBD1
TGTGCCAGCAGGCCGGACAGGGGACAAACAACTAGCTCCTACGAGCAGTACTTC CASRPDRGQTTSSYEQYF TRBJ2-7 once TRBV7-9 TRBD1
TGCAGCGTTGAGGGCAAGTTTGAAGCTTTCTTT CSVEGKFEAFF TRBJ1-1 NA TRBV29-1 NA
TGTGCCTGGGTCACAGGGGGTACTGAAGCTTTCTTT CAWVTGGTEAFF TRBJ1-1 NA TRBV30 TRBD1
TGTGCCAGCAGCCAATACAATGAGCAGTTCTTC CASSQYNEQFF TRBJ2-1 NA TRBV2 NA
TGTGCCAGCAGCCCCTCAGGGGGCCCAGAGACCCAGTACTTC CASSPSGGPETQYF TRBJ2-5 NA TRBV5-4 TRBD1
TGTGCCATCGCAGGGGAAGGGTCTGAAGCTTTCTTT CAIAGEGSEAFF TRBJ1-1 NA TRBV10-3 NA
TGTGCCATCAGTTCGGGGTACACAGATACGCAGTATTTT CAISSGYTDTQYF TRBJ2-3 NA TRBV10-3 NA
TGTGCCACCAGCGTGGCGGGCAGGGGGCTAAATCAGCCCCAGCATTTT CATSVAGRGLNQPQHF TRBJ1-5 NA TRBV15 TRBD1
TGTGCCAGTCGTCTAGCGGGCAAAAACTACGAGCAGTACTTC CASRLAGKNYEQYF TRBJ2-7 NA TRBV28 TRBD2
TGTGCCAGCAGCTTTGGACTAGCGGGAGCAAAAGATACGCAGTATTTT CASSFGLAGAKDTQYF TRBJ2-3 NA TRBV7-3 TRBD2
TGTGCCAGCAGCCATTCAGACAGGGTAGGGGCCGAGCAGTACTTC CASSHSDRVGAEQYF TRBJ2-7 few TRBV14 TRBD1